One and the same sample provided the 23 T cell receptor beta chains below, sequenced in a study of CD8 T cells in Susac syndrome. The RNA input was 0.5 to 1 ug, and it was reverse transcribed with random hexamers. TCRdb called the immunoSEQ multiplex PCR reads again in MiXCR, with one record for every CDR3 protein. The repertoire holds about 160,000 distinct CDR3 sequences, with 93% as singletons. The material sequenced was CD4+ T cells from PBMCs. Receptors originate from a human donor in good health.

V usage is TRBV18 and J usage is TRBJ1-1; no reliable D call. This CDR3 region has 14 residues. Germline assignment: CDR1 KGHSH and CDR2 LQKENI. V lost 2 bases and J lost 1, with 8 bases in between. This CDR3 reads CASSPEPSNTEAFF. CDR3 in DNA: TGTGCCAGCTCACCAGAGCCCTCGAACACTGAAGCTTTCTTT.

The rearrangement joins TRBV29-1 to TRBJ1-1, with 11 bases fitting TRBD1. The CDR3 extends over 13 amino acids. Germline assignment: CDR1 SQVTM and CDR2 ANQGSEA. Trimming took 6 bases from V and 1 from J; bases not matched to a gene: 1. As DNA, the CDR3 is TGCAGCGTGGGACAGGGGGGGAACACTGAAGCTTTCTTT. Its protein is CSVGQGGNTEAFF.

J is TRBJ1-2 and V is TRBV6-6; TRBD1 matches at 8 bases. This CDR3 spans 14 amino acids. In germline, CDR1 is MNHNY, CDR2 SVGAGI (reference sequence). Germline trimming cut 11 bases from V and 3 bases from J; bases unmatched to any gene: 11. Here the CDR3 DNA reads TGTGCCGTCAGACAGGGGTCGTCTTACTATGGCTACACCTTC. This sequence encodes CAVRQGSSYYGYTF.

This sequence joins TRBV2 and TRBJ1-1, with TRBD1 as a possible D gene (6 bases). The CDR3 runs 15 residues. V dropped 6 bases and J dropped 2 bases, with 16 bases sitting between them. In germline, CDR1 is SNHLY, CDR2 FYNNEI. The CDR3 DNA reads as TGTGCCAGCAGGGGACTCCTAGGGGGAAACACTGAAGCTTTCTTT. Translated, it gives CASRGLLGGNTEAFF.

The chain recombines TRBV6-5 with TRBJ1-2; tentative D call: TRBD1 (5 bases). This CDR3 has 14 amino acids. CDR1 is MNHEY and CDR2 is SVGAGI in the germline V gene. Trimming stripped 0 bases from V and 8 bases from J, with 13 bases between. The CDR3 nucleotides read TGTGCCAGCAGTTACTCGACGCAGGGCGGAGGCTACACCTTC. Translation: CASSYSTQGGGYTF.

The rearrangement joins TRBV15 to TRBJ2-3; D remains unclear. In germline, CDR1 is LNHNV, CDR2 YYDKDF (reference sequence). Deletions cut 0 bases from V and 10 bases from J, with 14 bases between. CDR3 length: 14 residues. CDR3 loop: CATSRDQRSVAQYF. The CDR3 coding sequence is TGTGCCACCAGCAGAGATCAGAGGAGTGTGGCGCAGTATTTT. Together with reference TRBV15 and TRBJ2-3, the CDR3 gives the full variable domain: DAMVIQNPRYQVTQFGKPVTLSCSQTLNHNVMYWYQQKSSQAPKLLFHYYDKDFNNEADTPDNFQSRRPNTSFCFLDIRSPGLGDTAMYLCATSRDQRSVAQYFGPGTRLTVL.

This clonotype has only one observation. V gene TRBV3-1 combines with J gene TRBJ2-4, with TRBD1 matching over 10 bases. V lost 5 bases, J lost 7 bases, and 5 bases stayed unmatched. Germline lookup yields CDR1 LGHDT and CDR2 YNNKEL (reference sequence). The CDR3 is 14 amino acids. Here the CDR3 reads CASSFPGQGNIQYF. In DNA, the CDR3 is TGTGCCAGCAGCTTCCCGGGACAGGGGAACATTCAGTACTTC.

The J gene is TRBJ1-1, the V gene TRBV20-1, with a possible D match to TRBD1 (5 bases). Per the germline V gene, CDR1 is DFQATT and CDR2 is SNEGSKA (reference sequence). The V gene lost 1 base and the J gene lost 0 bases, with 15 bases spanning the gap. The CDR3 contains 16 residues. CDR3 in DNA: TGCAGTGCTAGAGGATTTGGGGGACCGCTGAACACTGAAGCTTTCTTT. It codes for CSARGFGGPLNTEAFF.

The V gene is TRBV5-6, the J gene TRBJ1-1, with TRBD1 matching 7 bases. CDR3 length equals 13 residues. V trimming: 7 bases; J trimming: 0 bases; junction bases outside the gene matches: 3. Germline CDR1 SGHDT, CDR2 YYEEEE. The CDR3 is CASAGQLNTEAFF. The DNA of the CDR3 is TGTGCCAGCGCGGGACAGCTGAACACTGAAGCTTTCTTT.

J is TRBJ2-1 and V is TRBV7-9, with TRBD2 matching 9 bases. Germline V gene data show CDR1 as SEHNR and CDR2 as FQNEAQ (reference sequence). This CDR3 comprises 16 residues. V was clipped by 5 bases and J by 1 base; unmatched bases: 6. Here the CDR3 reads CASSEQRGASYNEQFF. DNA for the CDR3: TGTGCCAGCAGCGAGCAGCGGGGGGCGTCCTACAATGAGCAGTTCTTC.

This clonotype was seen more than once but under ten times. The V gene is TRBV11-2, the J gene TRBJ1-2; D is unclear. V dropped 0 bases and J dropped 4 bases, with 12 bases sitting between them. This CDR3 is 15 amino acids long. CDR1 and CDR2 from the germline V gene are SGHAT and FQNNGV. CDR3 nucleotides: TGTGCCAGCAGCTTAGAACCCCTCGAGGGCTATGGCTACACCTTC. Its translation is CASSLEPLEGYGYTF.

This chain uses TRBV29-1 with TRBJ1-5, with 7 bases fitting TRBD1. In germline, CDR1 is SQVTM, CDR2 ANQGSEA. V dropped 4 bases and J dropped 0; count of bases not matched to a gene: 9. CDR3 length equals 16 residues. The CDR3 is CSVGGGTVYSNQPQHF. Written as DNA, the CDR3 is TGCAGCGTTGGCGGGGGGACAGTCTATAGCAATCAGCCCCAGCATTTT.

There are a few counts of this clonotype. The chain links TRBV20-1 to TRBJ1-4; D gene unclear. Trimming cost V 3 bases and J 5 bases, with 7 bases left between them. The length of the CDR3 is 12 residues. The V gene's germline CDR1 is DFQATT and CDR2 SNEGSKA (reference sequence). The CDR3 reads CSARLGNEKLFF. CDR3 nucleotides: TGCAGTGCTAGGTTGGGGAATGAAAAACTGTTTTTT.

The chain employs TRBV5-1 and TRBJ2-7; D unclear. Trimming stripped 5 bases from V and 0 bases from J, with 9 bases between. The CDR3 length is 13 residues. CDR1 is SGHRS, CDR2 YFSETQ, per germline. This chain's CDR3 is CASRTDSSYEQYF. The DNA of the CDR3 is TGCGCCAGCAGGACGGATAGCTCCTACGAGCAGTACTTC.

This chain links TRBV5-6 with TRBJ2-5, with D hard to call. Trimming cost V 3 bases and J 3 bases, with 9 bases left between them. Germline CDR1 and CDR2: SGHDT and YYEEEE. The CDR3 is 13 amino acids. CDR3 protein: CASSSGTEETQYF. The DNA for the CDR3 is TGTGCCAGCAGCTCAGGCACCGAAGAGACCCAGTACTTC.

The chain employs TRBV20-1 and TRBJ2-7; D may be TRBD1 (5 bases). Trimming took 0 bases from V and 3 from J, leaving 9 bases between them. The germline CDR1 and CDR2 sequences are DFQATT and SNEGSKA (reference sequence). CDR3 length: 13 amino acids. DNA for the CDR3: TGCAGTGCTAGAGAGGACACATACTACGAGCAGTACTTC. It translates to CSAREDTYYEQYF.

The V and J genes are TRBV9 and TRBJ1-4; D remains ambiguous. Germline V gene sequence: CDR1 SGDLS, CDR2 YYNGEE. The CDR3 sequence is 15 residues long. V shed 3 bases and J shed 2 bases, with 11 bases lying between them. The CDR3 bases are TGTGCCAGCAGCGGACGGGGAACGACTAATGAAAAACTGTTTTTT. It encodes CASSGRGTTNEKLFF.

The V and J genes are TRBV18 and TRBJ2-5; D might be TRBD1 or TRBD2, each matching 5 bases. This CDR3 spans 14 amino acids. Germline V gene sequence: CDR1 KGHSH, CDR2 LQKENI. V shed 1 base and J shed 5 bases, with 11 bases lying between them. The DNA for the CDR3 is TGTGCCAGCTCACCACAGAGGGGACGGGAGACCCAGTACTTC. Encoded protein: CASSPQRGRETQYF.

This chain connects TRBV18 to TRBJ1-1, with TRBD1 identical over 7 bases. This CDR3 has 11 residues. The ends lost 4 bases at V and 8 bases at J; junction bases unmatched: 1. Germline V lookup: CDR1 KGHSH, CDR2 LQKENI. DNA of the CDR3: TGTGCCAGCTCACAACAGGGGGAAGCTTTCTTT. Its protein product is CASSQQGEAFF.

The chain employs TRBV3-1 and TRBJ2-2; D may be TRBD1 (6 bases). V gave up 4 bases and J gave up 8 bases, with 14 bases separating them. Per the germline V gene, CDR1 is LGHDT and CDR2 is YNNKEL (reference sequence). CDR3 size: 14 residues. Written as DNA, the CDR3 is TGTGCCAGCAGCCGCGACGGACAGAAAGGGGAGCTGTTTTTT. Protein: CASSRDGQKGELFF.

This chain uses TRBV14 with TRBJ2-1; unclear D gene. Between the trimmed V and J ends, which lost 0 bases and 2 bases, there was a span of 11 bases. The CDR3 totals 16 residues. Germline CDR1 is SGHDN and CDR2 is FVKESK. As DNA, the CDR3 is TGTGCCAGCAGCCAAGATACAGCGTCTGCCTACAATGAGCAGTTCTTC. Translation: CASSQDTASAYNEQFF.

The CDR3 sequence: CASSLGSLWGHTEAFF. DNA of the CDR3: TGCGCCAGCAGCTTGGGATCGTTGTGGGGGCACACTGAAGCTTTCTTT. This chain links TRBV5-1 with TRBJ1-1; the D gene is possibly TRBD1 (6 bases). Germline V gene sequence: CDR1 SGHRS, CDR2 YFSETQ. Between the trimmed V and J ends, which lost 0 bases and 3 bases, there was a span of 15 bases. This CDR3 spans 16 amino acids.

The V call is TRBV29-1, the J call TRBJ2-2; 7 bases are shared with TRBD2. CDR1 and CDR2 (germline): SQVTM, ANQGSEA. The length of the CDR3 is 14 residues. After removal of 6 bases from V and 5 bases from J, the junction contained 9 bases not matched to a gene. CDR3 loop: CSVGWTSTTGELFF. CDR3 DNA sequence: TGCAGCGTCGGCTGGACTAGTACAACCGGGGAGCTGTTTTTT.